This record covers a single TCR beta chain. This record comes from a study of blood T cell repertoires in COVID-19. Study-level background: Collection of acute and convalescent COVID-19 samples took place in the United States, Italy and Spain. The cDNA or gDNA used as material had been derived from T cells, B-cell-depleted T cells, or PBMCs.

As originally analysed: Estimation of nucleated cell counts was performed using reference gene primer amplification. TCRdb keeps only in-frame clones here, not all; method: immunoSEQ multiplex PCR. From that table come the V and J calls and clone size; the DNA was used to work out D and trimming. The sample shows more than 100,000 clones, over 75% of them seen only once. CDR3 size: 15 residues. CDR1 and CDR2 (germline): MRHNA, SNTAGT. Trimming removed 4 bases at V and 0 bases at J, with 10 bases between. The chain uses TRBV6-4 and TRBJ2-1; no clear D gene. This TCR derives from a man in his fifties or sixties with active or convalescent COVID-19. Sequenced material: peripheral blood. The CDR3 loop reads CASSASFSSYNEQFF. Written as DNA, the CDR3 is TGTGCCAGCAGTGCTAGTTTTAGCTCCTACAATGAGCAGTTCTTC.